Following are 3 T cell receptor beta chains from one sample sequenced in a study of cytomegalovirus exposure and HLA in healthy donors. The PCR used 60 Vbeta and 13 Jbeta primers. Sequenced by immunoSEQ multiplex PCR; TCRdb stores in-frame clones only, minus some. The table lists 85,000 to 100,000 clones, over 65% of them singletons, with about 3.3% in the top ten. Sequencing was carried out using PBMCs. These receptors were obtained from a man in his forties or fifties in good health and CMV-seronegative.

The V and J genes are TRBV5-1 and TRBJ2-3; D is undetermined. The CDR3 runs to 15 residues. In germline, CDR1 is SGHRS, CDR2 YFSETQ. V dropped 5 bases and J dropped 0 bases, with 13 bases sitting between them. CDR3 nucleotide sequence: TGCGCCAGCAGAATCTCTAGTCGAAGCACAGATACGCAGTATTTT. Translated, it gives CASRISSRSTDTQYF.

This chain links TRBV5-1 with TRBJ2-5; D not resolved. Trimming removed 8 bases at V and 1 base at J, with 12 bases between. CDR1 is SGHRS and CDR2 is YFSETQ in the germline V gene. This CDR3 has 13 amino acids. In DNA, the CDR3 is TGCGCCAGTATGAGGAGTCCCCAAGAGACCCAGTACTTC. It codes for CASMRSPQETQYF.

The chain has TRBV10-3 and TRBJ2-7; a possible D gene is TRBD1 (6 bases). Looked up from germline, CDR1 is ENHRY and CDR2 is SYGVKD. This CDR3 has 14 amino acids. The V and J ends lost 7 bases and 1 base respectively, with 14 bases between them. Here the CDR3 DNA reads TGTGCCATCACTCCGGGGACAAGTTCCTACGAGCAGTACTTC. This translates into CAITPGTSSYEQYF.